A single sample gave rise to the 20 T cell receptor beta chains below, sequenced in a study of blood T cell repertoires in COVID-19 (dated by TCRdb to about 2020). Library creation used the immunoSEQ multiplex PCR assay. What TCRdb holds here is the immuneACCESS table cut down to in-frame rearrangements. Part of the clones is not present; checked against another copy, under half of the missing clones reflect an unresolved V gene, and the others are unexplained. This sample holds 68,000 or so clones; about 86% were observed only once. The ten most abundant clones make up about 4% of the sample. The sequenced material came from peripheral blood. The source is a man in his fifties with acute or convalescent COVID-19.

The V call is TRBV5-1, the J call TRBJ2-7; 7 bases agree with TRBD2. The CDR3 is made up of 14 amino acids. V was pared by 0 bases and J by 3 bases, with 3 bases of the junction left unmatched. Germline loops: CDR1 SGHRS, CDR2 YFSETQ. The CDR3 sequence is CASSLGPSGYEQYF. Written as DNA, the CDR3 is TGCGCCAGCAGCTTGGGTCCTAGCGGCTACGAGCAGTACTTC.

With respect to this clone: The same CDR3 also results from other DNA sequences found in this sample. V and J are TRBV9 and TRBJ1-6; the match to TRBD1 covers 7 bases. The CDR3 totals 15 residues. The germline CDR1 and CDR2 sequences are SGDLS and YYNGEE. V dropped 4 bases and J dropped 7; count of bases not matched to a gene: 8. The CDR3 is CASSSRQGGNSPLHF. In nucleotides, the CDR3 is TGTGCCAGCAGCTCCCGACAGGGTGGCAATTCACCCCTCCACTTT.

V is TRBV7-6 and J is TRBJ1-1; tentatively, D is TRBD1 (5 bases). V was trimmed by 1 base and J by 4 bases, leaving 7 bases between them. CDR3 length: 13 amino acids. Germline CDR1 reads SGHVS; CDR2 reads FNYEAQ. The CDR3 region is CASSLGQGTEAFF. CDR3 DNA sequence: TGTGCCAGCAGCTTAGGGCAGGGCACTGAAGCTTTCTTT.

The gene calls are TRBV18 and TRBJ1-2; 7 bases map to TRBD1. Germline assignment: CDR1 KGHSH and CDR2 LQKENI. The V gene end was trimmed by 3 bases and the J gene end by 6 bases; junction bases not matched to a gene: 10. The CDR3 is 15 amino acids. The CDR3 loop reads CASSPKGTDRDGYTF. CDR3 bases: TGTGCCAGCTCACCCAAAGGGACAGACCGAGATGGCTACACCTTC.

This chain joins TRBV6-5 and TRBJ2-7; TRBD1 aligns across 10 bases. V gave up 7 bases and J gave up 5 bases; unmatched junction bases: 8. The germline gives CDR1 MNHEY, CDR2 SVGAGI. The CDR3 is 14 amino acids. The CDR3 DNA sequence: TGTGCCAGCACCGAACGGGACAGGGGCCACGAGCAGTACTTC. Translating gives CASTERDRGHEQYF.

The V gene is TRBV7-9, the J gene TRBJ1-1; possible D gene TRBD1, 5 bases. Germline-derived CDR1 and CDR2 are SEHNR and FQNEAQ (reference sequence). The germline V and J ends were trimmed by 6 bases and 1 base, with 18 bases remaining between them. CDR3 length: 16 residues. CDR3 residues: CASSLQMGPKNTEAFF. CDR3 coding DNA: TGTGCCAGCAGTCTTCAGATGGGGCCGAAGAACACTGAAGCTTTCTTT.

This chain connects TRBV15 to TRBJ2-3; TRBD2 agrees at 7 bases. CDR3 length equals 17 residues. Germline V gives CDR1 LNHNV, CDR2 YYDKDF (reference sequence). V shed 3 bases and J 3 bases; nucleotides not matched to a gene: 12. The CDR3 nucleotides are TGTGCCACCAGCAGGAACCAGCGGGAAGCCTTTACAGATACGCAGTATTTT. It codes for CATSRNQREAFTDTQYF.

The chain carries TRBV5-1 and TRBJ2-1; D is ambiguous. The germline V gene has CDR1 SGHRS and CDR2 YFSETQ. The CDR3 loop spans 13 amino acids. V shed 3 bases and J shed 5 bases, with 9 bases lying between them. The CDR3 sequence: CASSSPGNNEQFF. The CDR3 bases are TGCGCCAGCAGCTCTCCAGGCAACAATGAGCAGTTCTTC.

This sequence joins TRBV18 and TRBJ2-7; D possibly corresponds to TRBD2 (6 bases). Germline CDR1 reads KGHSH; CDR2 reads LQKENI. The CDR3 consists of 14 residues. V lost 6 bases and J lost 3, with 15 bases in between. CDR3 sequence reads: CASSRDVEHYEQYF. CDR3 bases: TGTGCCAGCTCGCGGGACGTCGAACACTACGAGCAGTACTTC.

This clone was recorded only once. This chain connects TRBV7-3 to TRBJ2-1, with D possibly matching TRBD2 (6 bases). The germline CDR1 and CDR2 sequences are SGHTA and FQGTGA. The CDR3 loop spans 15 amino acids. The germline V and J ends were trimmed by 3 bases and 0 bases, with 9 bases remaining between them. CDR3 amino acids: CASSFSGSSYNEQFF. DNA of the CDR3: TGTGCCAGCAGCTTTAGCGGTAGCTCCTACAATGAGCAGTTCTTC.

This clone was seen just once. V usage is TRBV9 and J usage is TRBJ2-1; TRBD2 matches at 10 bases. Losses at the gene ends were 0 bases for V and 0 bases for J; bases not matched to a gene: 9. The CDR3 loop spans 19 amino acids. Germline-derived CDR1 and CDR2 are SGDLS and YYNGEE. The CDR3 DNA reads as TGTGCCAGCAGCGTAGCGGCTAGCGGGAGCGGAAGCTCCTACAATGAGCAGTTCTTC. It translates to CASSVAASGSGSSYNEQFF.

This clone was recorded a few times. CDR3 sequence reads: CASSQDEAATVVGDEKLFF. The CDR3 coding sequence is TGTGCCAGCAGCCAAGATGAGGCGGCCACGGTTGTCGGAGATGAAAAACTGTTTTTT. The rearrangement joins TRBV14 to TRBJ1-4, with unresolved D. V was shortened by 0 bases and J by 6 bases, with 23 bases between the two germline ends. The V gene's germline CDR1 is SGHDN and CDR2 FVKESK. There are 19 residues in the CDR3.

The chain recombines TRBV30 with TRBJ2-1; D not certain. Trimming removed 3 bases from V and 3 bases from J, with 15 bases in between. This CDR3 is 15 amino acids long. The germline V gene encodes CDR1 GTSNPN and CDR2 SVGIG (reference sequence). The DNA for the CDR3 is TGTGCCTGGAGCCAGGTATCGGCATTCTACAATGAGCAGTTCTTC. This sequence encodes CAWSQVSAFYNEQFF.

The chain carries TRBV6-5 and TRBJ2-3; 7 bases agree with TRBD2. Germline assignment: CDR1 MNHEY and CDR2 SVGAGI. CDR3 length: 14 residues. J lost 1 base, V lost 6 bases, and 4 bases had no gene match. The CDR3 coding sequence is TGTGCCAGCAGGGGAACTAGCGGCACAGATACGCAGTATTTT. Translation: CASRGTSGTDTQYF.

This rearrangement joins TRBV12-3 or TRBV12-4 to TRBJ1-1, with no clear D. This CDR3 contains 13 residues. Between the trimmed V and J ends, which lost 2 bases and 7 bases, there was a span of 11 bases. The CDR3 nucleotides are TGTGCCAGCAGTTTAAGAACCGCAGGTGAAGCTTTCTTT. As protein: CASSLRTAGEAFF.

This rearrangement joins TRBV15 to TRBJ1-1, with D perhaps matching TRBD1 (6 bases). Germline CDR1 reads LNHNV; CDR2 reads YYDKDF (reference sequence). The ends were cut back, 3 bases at V and 11 bases at J, with 16 bases in the middle. The CDR3 is 13 residues long. This chain's CDR3 is CATSSTYRAMAFF. CDR3 nucleotides: TGTGCCACCAGCAGTACCTACAGGGCGATGGCTTTCTTT.

The genes are TRBV6-2 or TRBV6-3 and TRBJ1-2; D ambiguous. Per germline, CDR1 MNHEY and CDR2 SVGEGT. V lost 2 bases to trimming and J lost 7 bases, with 8 bases between them. The CDR3 extends over 12 amino acids. CDR3 residues: CASSYDLLGYTF. CDR3 in DNA: TGTGCCAGCAGTTACGATCTACTTGGCTACACCTTC.

The chain combines TRBV5-1 with TRBJ2-7, with 11 bases lining up with TRBD1. This CDR3 is 15 amino acids long. Germline V CDR1 and CDR2: SGHRS, YFSETQ. V dropped 0 bases and J dropped 4; count of bases not matched to a gene: 3. As DNA, the CDR3 is TGCGCCAGCAGCTTGGGGACAGGGGGCGAGTACGAGCAGTACTTC. Translating gives CASSLGTGGEYEQYF.

This sequence joins TRBV5-1 and TRBJ2-7; D is perhaps TRBD2 (7 bases). Germline CDR1 SGHRS, CDR2 YFSETQ. Deletions cut 2 bases from V and 6 bases from J, with 18 bases between. The CDR3 spans 15 residues. In DNA, the CDR3 is TGCGCCAGCAGCTTTTCAGGACGGGGGGCCACCGAGCAGTACTTC. This gives the protein CASSFSGRGATEQYF.

There are a few counts of this clone. The chain is built from TRBV19 and TRBJ1-1; D not resolved. Germline CDR1 is LNHDA and CDR2 is SQIVND (reference sequence). The ends were cut back, 4 bases at V and 1 base at J, with 16 bases in the middle. There are 16 residues in the CDR3. CDR3 in amino acids: CASSTSRLFANTEAFF. The CDR3 DNA reads TGTGCCAGTAGTACCTCTCGGTTGTTTGCGAACACTGAAGCTTTCTTT.